These T cell receptor beta chains were read from a single sample in a study of tumor-infiltrating lymphocytes in primary liver carcinoma. From the multiplex PCR reads, TCRdb called clonotypes with MiXCR, one entry per CDR3 protein. In the table there are 250,000 to 350,000 distinct CDR3 sequences, approximately 54% of which are singletons. What was sequenced was peripheral blood. These receptors originate from a woman in her thirties with primary liver carcinoma and hepatitis B virus infection. The CDR3 runs from the conserved cysteine through the conserved F or W. The order of the fields is CDR3 protein, CDR3 DNA, D gene, clone size, J gene, V gene. D genes are given only for firm matches. Part of the rows lack a size; the others show once, few, many or a class for expanded clones.

CAGSWGRDRAYEQYF | TGCGCCGGCAGCTGGGGGCGGGACAGGGCCTACGAGCAGTACTTC | TRBD1 | - | TRBJ2-7 | TRBV4-1
CASTHGGDTQYF | TGTGCCAGCACCCATGGGGGAGATACGCAGTATTTT | - | - | TRBJ2-3 | TRBV7-9
CASSFEEGVRGQYF | TGTGCCAGCAGTTTCGAAGAGGGAGTGCGCGGGCAGTACTTC | - | - | TRBJ2-7 | TRBV28
CSVDTSGGSSYNEQFF | TGCAGCGTTGATACTAGCGGGGGAAGCTCCTACAATGAGCAGTTCTTC | TRBD2 | few | TRBJ2-1 | TRBV29-1
CANSLRRDYEQYF | TGTGCCAACAGCTTAAGACGTGACTACGAGCAGTACTTC | - | - | TRBJ2-7 | TRBV11-2
CAGSSTTGFGTEALF | TGTGCCGGCAGCTCGACCACAGGGTTCGGGACTGAAGCTTTGTTT | - | - | TRBJ1-1 | TRBV11-2
CASSLASGVGTEAFF | TGCGCCAGCAGCTTGGCTTCGGGGGTAGGCACTGAAGCTTTCTTT | - | once | TRBJ1-1 | TRBV5-1
CASSSGQAFGDEQCF | TGTGCCAGCAGCTCAGGGCAGGCATTCGGTGACGAGCAGTGCTTC | - | once | TRBJ2-7 | TRBV11-3
CASTSEGGQVTRGNQPQHF | TGTGCCAGCACCTCCGAGGGGGGACAGGTAACCAGGGGCAATCAGCCCCAGCATTTT | TRBD1 | - | TRBJ1-5 | TRBV12-3/TRBV12-4
CAISEGSPSYNEQFF | TGTGCCATCAGTGAGGGTAGTCCCAGCTACAATGAGCAGTTCTTC | - | - | TRBJ2-1 | TRBV10-3
CASSLHYGYTF | TGTGCCAGCAGTTTACACTATGGCTACACCTTC | - | many | TRBJ1-2 | TRBV12-3/TRBV12-4
CASSLVGQGDEQFF | TGTGCCAGCAGCTTAGTCGGACAGGGGGATGAGCAGTTCTTC | TRBD1 | - | TRBJ2-1 | TRBV7-9
CASSYTAGSSYNEQFF | TGTGCCAGCAGTTATACAGCGGGGAGCTCCTACAATGAGCAGTTCTTC | TRBD2 | many | TRBJ2-1 | TRBV11-1
CASDLGAPGEFF | TGTGCCAGCGACTTGGGCGCCCCCGGGGAGTTCTTC | - | - | TRBJ2-1 | TRBV11-2
CASSVNTIGFEQYF | TGTGCCAGCAGTGTTAATACCATAGGCTTCGAGCAGTACTTC | - | once | TRBJ2-7 | TRBV6-1
CASSLWAGPYERYF | TGTGCCAGCAGTCTCTGGGCGGGTCCCTACGAGCGGTACTTC | - | - | TRBJ2-7 | TRBV6-2/TRBV6-3
CASSETSGRFNEQFF | TGTGCCAGTAGTGAAACTAGCGGGAGATTCAATGAGCAGTTCTTC | TRBD2 | - | TRBJ2-1 | TRBV19
CASSFQGSLPPGELFF | TGTGCCAGCAGTTTCCAGGGGAGCCTTCCACCCGGGGAGCTGTTTTTT | - | many | TRBJ2-2 | TRBV12-3/TRBV12-4
CSARTSGTEQYF | TGCAGCGCTCGAACTAGCGGGACCGAGCAGTACTTC | TRBD2 | many | TRBJ2-7 | TRBV29-1
CASSQEASGPGVDTQYF | TGCGCCAGCAGCCAAGAGGCTAGCGGGCCAGGGGTGGATACGCAGTATTTT | TRBD2 | many | TRBJ2-3 | TRBV4-1
CASSHRIPSGTYEQYF | TGCGCCAGCAGCCATAGAATACCCTCCGGGACCTACGAGCAGTACTTC | - | - | TRBJ2-7 | TRBV4-1
CAWTRQGSGELFF | TGTGCCTGGACTCGGCAGGGTTCCGGGGAGCTGTTTTTT | - | few | TRBJ2-2 | TRBV30
CASSLGPANFEALHF | TGTGCCAGCAGCTTAGGACCGGCCAATTTTGAGGCCCTCCACTTT | - | medium-sized | TRBJ1-6 | TRBV7-8
CASSGGRSTTNGKLFF | TGTGCCAGCAGCGGGGGACGGAGTACAACTAATGGAAAACTGTTTTTT | - | - | TRBJ1-4 | TRBV11-2
CASSNRQGVGEQFF | TGTGCCAGCAGCAACAGACAGGGGGTTGGGGAGCAGTTCTTC | TRBD1 | many | TRBJ2-1 | TRBV6-1
CASSIPRRAEAFF | TGTGCCAGTAGTATCCCAAGGAGGGCTGAAGCTTTCTTT | - | - | TRBJ1-1 | TRBV19
CASIQVAGELFF | TGTGCCAGCATACAAGTAGCCGGGGAGCTGTTTTTT | - | many | TRBJ2-2 | TRBV11-2
CAISDSGGNNYGYTF | TGTGCCATCAGTGATTCAGGGGGCAATAACTATGGCTACACCTTC | TRBD1 | - | TRBJ1-2 | TRBV10-3
CANSPLGYEQFF | TGTGCCAACAGCCCCCTCGGCTATGAGCAGTTCTTC | - | - | TRBJ2-1 | TRBV7-9
CASSFSLVLNIQYF | TGTGCCAGCAGCTTTAGCTTAGTACTAAACATTCAGTACTTC | - | - | TRBJ2-4 | TRBV5-6
CASSQDRAGGRTQYF | TGTGCCAGCAGCCAAGATCGGGCTGGCGGGAGGACGCAGTACTTC | TRBD2 | many | TRBJ2-7 | TRBV4-2
CASSFVGPANTEAFF | TGTGCCAGCAGCTTTGTGGGGCCAGCGAATACTGAAGCTTTCTTT | - | - | TRBJ1-1 | TRBV11-3
CASRSGTTYEQYF | TGTGCCAGCAGATCCGGGACCACCTACGAGCAGTACTTC | - | few | TRBJ2-7 | TRBV28
CASCYKDSCSYEQYF | TGTGCCAGCTGTTACAAGGACAGCTGCTCCTACGAACAGTACTTC | - | - | TRBJ2-7 | TRBV6-5
CASSPTDIFSPLHF | TGTGCCAGCAGCCCGACAGACATATTTTCACCCCTCCACTTT | - | - | TRBJ1-6 | TRBV7-9
CAGSPTDRTEQYF | TGTGCCGGCAGCCCCACCGACAGGACCGAGCAGTACTTC | - | - | TRBJ2-7 | TRBV7-8
CTSSLSGTSGLDQFF | TGCACCAGCAGCCTGTCCGGGACTAGCGGACTTGATCAGTTCTTC | TRBD2 | - | TRBJ2-1 | TRBV12-3/TRBV12-4
CASSQDRRNTEAFF | TGCGCCAGCAGCCAAGATAGGCGCAATACTGAAGCTTTCTTT | - | few | TRBJ1-1 | TRBV4-1
CFSSMSGTDTQYF | TGTTTCAGCAGTATGTCAGGCACAGATACGCAGTATTTT | - | - | TRBJ2-3 | TRBV11-2
CATSANSGGSYNEQFF | TGTGCCACCAGTGCTAATAGCGGGGGCTCCTACAATGAGCAGTTCTTC | TRBD2 | few | TRBJ2-1 | TRBV24-1
CASSPRTGELFF | TGTGCCAGCTCACCTAGGACAGGGGAGCTGTTTTTT | - | - | TRBJ2-2 | TRBV18
CAISDWDSGGVTNMQYF | TGTGCCATCAGTGATTGGGATAGCGGAGGCGTCACGAATATGCAGTATTTT | - | - | TRBJ2-3 | TRBV10-3
CASSQDQLSSGRLYNEQFF | TGCGCCAGCAGCCAAGATCAGCTGTCTAGCGGGAGACTCTACAATGAGCAGTTCTTC | TRBD2 | few | TRBJ2-1 | TRBV4-3
CASSYRRGTSDTDAQYF | TGTGCCAGCAGTTACAGACGGGGGACTAGCGACACAGATGCGCAGTATTTT | TRBD2 | - | TRBJ2-3 | TRBV6-6